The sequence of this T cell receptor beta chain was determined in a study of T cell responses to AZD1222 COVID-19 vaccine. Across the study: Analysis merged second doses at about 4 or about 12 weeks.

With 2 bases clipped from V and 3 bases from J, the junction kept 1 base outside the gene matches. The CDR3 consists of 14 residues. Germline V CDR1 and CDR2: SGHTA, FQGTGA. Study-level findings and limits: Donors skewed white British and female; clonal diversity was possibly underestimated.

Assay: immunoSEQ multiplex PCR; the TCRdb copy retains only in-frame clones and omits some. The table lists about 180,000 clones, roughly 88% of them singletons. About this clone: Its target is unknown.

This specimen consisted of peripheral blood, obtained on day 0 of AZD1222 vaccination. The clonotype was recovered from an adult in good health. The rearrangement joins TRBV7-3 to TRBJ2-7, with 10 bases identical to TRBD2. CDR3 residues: CASSLASGGYEQYF. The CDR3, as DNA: TGTGCCAGCAGCTTAGCTAGCGGGGGCTACGAGCAGTACTTC. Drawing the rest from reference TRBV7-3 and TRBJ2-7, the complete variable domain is GAGVSQTPSNKVTEKGKYVELRCDPISGHTALYWYRQSLGQGPEFLIYFQGTGAADDSGLPNDRFFAVRPEGSVSTLKIQRTERGDSAVYLCASSLASGGYEQYFGPGTRLTVT.